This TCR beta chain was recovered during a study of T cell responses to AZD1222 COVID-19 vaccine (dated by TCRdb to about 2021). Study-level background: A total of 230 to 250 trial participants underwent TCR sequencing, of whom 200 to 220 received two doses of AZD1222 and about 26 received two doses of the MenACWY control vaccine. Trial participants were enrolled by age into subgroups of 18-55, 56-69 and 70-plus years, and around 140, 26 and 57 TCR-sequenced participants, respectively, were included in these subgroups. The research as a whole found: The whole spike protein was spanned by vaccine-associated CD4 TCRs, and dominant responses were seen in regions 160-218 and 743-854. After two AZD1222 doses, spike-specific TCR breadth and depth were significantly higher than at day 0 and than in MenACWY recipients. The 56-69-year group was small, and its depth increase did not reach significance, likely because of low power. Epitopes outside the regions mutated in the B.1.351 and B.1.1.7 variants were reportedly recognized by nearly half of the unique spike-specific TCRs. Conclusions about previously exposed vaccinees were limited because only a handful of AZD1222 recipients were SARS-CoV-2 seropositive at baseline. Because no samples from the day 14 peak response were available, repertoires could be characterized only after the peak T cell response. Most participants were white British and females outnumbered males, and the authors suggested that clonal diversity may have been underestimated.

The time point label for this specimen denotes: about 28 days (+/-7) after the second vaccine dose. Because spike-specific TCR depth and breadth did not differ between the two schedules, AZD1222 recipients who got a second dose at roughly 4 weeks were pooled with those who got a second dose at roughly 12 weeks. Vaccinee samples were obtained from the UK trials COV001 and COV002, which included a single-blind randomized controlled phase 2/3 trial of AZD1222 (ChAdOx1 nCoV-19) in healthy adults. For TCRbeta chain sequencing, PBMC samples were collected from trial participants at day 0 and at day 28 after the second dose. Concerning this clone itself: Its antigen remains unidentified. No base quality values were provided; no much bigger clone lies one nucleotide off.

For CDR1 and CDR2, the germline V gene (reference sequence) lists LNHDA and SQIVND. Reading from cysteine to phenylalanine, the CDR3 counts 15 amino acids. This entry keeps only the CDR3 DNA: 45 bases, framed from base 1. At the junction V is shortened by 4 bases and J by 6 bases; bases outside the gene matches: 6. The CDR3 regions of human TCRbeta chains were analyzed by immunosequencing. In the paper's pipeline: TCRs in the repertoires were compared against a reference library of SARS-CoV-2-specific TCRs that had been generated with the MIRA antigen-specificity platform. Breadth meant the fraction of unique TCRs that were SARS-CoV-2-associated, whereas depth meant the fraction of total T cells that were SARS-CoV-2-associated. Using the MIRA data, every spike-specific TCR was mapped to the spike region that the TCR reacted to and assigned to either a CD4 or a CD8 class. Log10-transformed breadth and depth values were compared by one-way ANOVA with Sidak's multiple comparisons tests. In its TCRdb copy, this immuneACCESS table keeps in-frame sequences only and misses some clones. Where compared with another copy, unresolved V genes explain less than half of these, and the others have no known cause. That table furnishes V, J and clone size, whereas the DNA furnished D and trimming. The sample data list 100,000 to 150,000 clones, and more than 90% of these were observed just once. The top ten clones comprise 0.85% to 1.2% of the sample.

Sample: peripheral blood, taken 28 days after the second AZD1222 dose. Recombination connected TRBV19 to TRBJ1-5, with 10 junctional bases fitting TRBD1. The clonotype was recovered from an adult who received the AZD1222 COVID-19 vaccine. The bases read TGTGCCAGTAGTACCCGGGACAGGGGAGTTCAGCCCCAGCATTTT. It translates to CASSTRDRGVQPQHF.